These 31 T cell receptor beta chains were sequenced from one sample in a study of cytomegalovirus exposure and HLA in healthy donors (dated by TCRdb to about 2017). The library was made by the immunoSEQ multiplex PCR assay. For the multiplex PCR, a mixture combining 60 forward primers for TCR Vbeta segments and 13 reverse primers for TCR Jbeta segments was used. TCRdb re-hosts the immuneACCESS table, in-frame sequences only. Its copies lack some clones; in the studies checked, an unresolved V gene accounts for under half of them, and the cause for the rest is not known. This sample's table contains about 160,000 clones. The biggest ten clones account for roughly 1.3% of the sample. The specimen was PBMCs. These receptors originate from a woman in her sixties or seventies in good health and CMV-seronegative.

The chain combines TRBV4-1 with TRBJ1-1; perhaps TRBD1 as D (6 bases). The CDR3 extends over 17 amino acids. Germline V gene sequence: CDR1 MGHRA, CDR2 YSYEKL. V lost 1 base and J lost 3, with 18 bases in between. The CDR3 coding sequence is TGCGCCAGCAGCCAAGGCCTGACCGGGGGGCTTTACACTGAAGCTTTCTTT. Translating gives CASSQGLTGGLYTEAFF.

The genes are TRBV5-1 and TRBJ2-1, with TRBD1 matching 10 bases. This CDR3 region has 14 residues. The V gene end was trimmed by 5 bases and the J gene end by 7 bases; junction bases not matched to a gene: 6. Germline lookup yields CDR1 SGHRS and CDR2 YFSETQ. Here the CDR3 reads CASRGTGDGNEQFF. Written as DNA, the CDR3 is TGCGCCAGCAGGGGGACAGGGGACGGAAATGAGCAGTTCTTC.

The chain uses TRBV5-1 and TRBJ2-2; D call uncertain. The germline V and J ends were trimmed by 2 bases and 5 bases, with 7 bases remaining between them. From germline, CDR1 is SGHRS and CDR2 YFSETQ. This CDR3 spans 13 amino acids. Here the CDR3 reads CASSFYRTGELFF. The CDR3 DNA is TGCGCCAGCAGCTTTTACAGAACCGGGGAGCTGTTTTTT. Using reference TRBV5-1 and TRBJ2-2 for the parts outside the CDR3, the full variable domain is KAGVTQTPRYLIKTRGQQVTLSCSPISGHRSVSWYQQTPGQGLQFLFEYFSETQRNKGNFPGRFSGRQFSNSRSEMNVSTLELGDSALYLCASSFYRTGELFFGEGSRLTVL.

The rearrangement uses TRBV2 and TRBJ1-3; D gene unclear. V lost 7 bases and J 0 bases, leaving 16 bases between the germline ends. There are 16 residues in the CDR3. Germline V gene sequence: CDR1 SNHLY, CDR2 FYNNEI. Here the CDR3 reads CASKTLGANSGNTIYF. CDR3 bases: TGTGCCAGCAAAACCCTGGGAGCTAACTCTGGAAACACCATATATTTT.

The chain is built from TRBV19 and TRBJ2-1; weak D call: TRBD2 (6 bases). CDR1 and CDR2 from the germline V gene are LNHDA and SQIVND (reference sequence). V lost 1 base and J lost 1, with 11 bases in between. This CDR3 region has 16 residues. CDR3 region: CASSIVGGLSYNEQFF. Written as DNA, the CDR3 is TGTGCCAGTAGTATAGTGGGGGGATTATCCTACAATGAGCAGTTCTTC.

The V and J genes are TRBV29-1 and TRBJ2-7; 10 bases fit TRBD2. Trimming took 6 bases from V and 3 from J; bases not matched to a gene: 8. Germline V lookup: CDR1 SQVTM, CDR2 ANQGSEA. This CDR3 is 14 amino acids long. The CDR3 DNA sequence: TGCAGCGTGGTGGGGGCTAGCGGGAGCTACGAGCAGTACTTC. This translates into CSVVGASGSYEQYF.

This chain joins TRBV30 and TRBJ1-5; unclear D gene. CDR1 and CDR2 from the germline V gene are GTSNPN and SVGIG (reference sequence). The CDR3 is made up of 13 amino acids. Trimming took off 0 bases at V and 1 base at J, with 4 bases between the two ends. The CDR3 reads CAWSVRSNQPQHF. The CDR3 DNA sequence: TGTGCCTGGAGTGTACGGAGCAATCAGCCCCAGCATTTT.

The rearrangement joins TRBV7-7 to TRBJ1-2, with D perhaps matching TRBD1 (6 bases). This CDR3 contains 15 residues. V shed 7 bases and J shed 6 bases, with 21 bases lying between them. Germline CDR1 and CDR2: SSHAT and FNYEAQ (reference sequence). The CDR3 nucleotides are TGTGCCAGCACCAGACTGACAGGCTTCTATGATGGCTACACCTTC. Protein product: CASTRLTGFYDGYTF.

This chain joins TRBV7-9 and TRBJ2-2, with a possible D match to TRBD1 (5 bases). Per germline, CDR1 SEHNR and CDR2 FQNEAQ (reference sequence). CDR3 size: 13 residues. The germline V and J ends were trimmed by 3 bases and 6 bases, with 8 bases remaining between them. This chain's CDR3 is CASSFVGAGELFF. The CDR3 DNA sequence: TGTGCCAGCAGCTTTGTAGGGGCCGGGGAGCTGTTTTTT. Combining the CDR3 with reference TRBV7-9 and TRBJ2-2 gives the whole variable domain DTGVSQNPRHKITKRGQNVTFRCDPISEHNRLYWYRQTLGQGPEFLTYFQNEAQLEKSRLLSDRFSAERPKGSFSTLEIQRTEQGDSAMYLCASSFVGAGELFFGEGSRLTVL.

About this clone: Its ends do not fully match the called genes, so a read error is possible. The chain carries TRBV7-3 and TRBJ1-3; D is perhaps TRBD1 (5 bases). The CDR3 contains 15 residues. Germline CDR1 is SGHTA and CDR2 is FQGTGA. The CDR3 reads CACSLIPGPPNTIYF. The CDR3 DNA sequence: TGTGCCTGCAGCTTAATCCCAGGGCCCCCAAACACCATATATTTT.

This sequence joins TRBV9 and TRBJ2-1; TRBD2 is a possible D gene (5 bases). V was trimmed by 3 bases and J by 0 bases, leaving 13 bases between them. Germline CDR1 reads SGDLS; CDR2 reads YYNGEE. The CDR3 contains 16 residues. The CDR3 sequence: CASSGDWTPSYNEQFF. The CDR3, as DNA: TGTGCCAGCAGCGGGGATTGGACTCCCTCCTACAATGAGCAGTTCTTC.

This rearrangement joins TRBV2 to TRBJ2-5, with 9 bases lining up with TRBD2. The DNA end favors TRBJ2-7, so the J call may be wrong. Germline values: CDR1 SNHLY, CDR2 FYNNEI. The CDR3 totals 13 residues. The CDR3 sequence: CASKEREATEQYF. The CDR3 DNA reads TGTGCCAGCAAGGAGCGGGAGGCTACCGAGCAGTACTTC.

In DNA, the CDR3 is TGTGCCAGCAGCTTCACTCGGGGGCAGCCCCAGCATTTT. Its translation is CASSFTRGQPQHF. This chain connects TRBV7-2 to TRBJ1-5; D is possibly TRBD1 (5 bases). This CDR3 is built from 13 residues. CDR1 and CDR2 from the germline V gene are SGHTA and FQGNSA. Trimming took off 3 bases at V and 7 bases at J, with 10 bases between the two ends.

V gene TRBV10-1 combines with J gene TRBJ2-7; 9 bases line up with TRBD2. The J segment lost 1 base and the V segment lost 7 bases, leaving 5 bases of the junction unmatched. Per germline, CDR1 WNHNN and CDR2 SYGVQD (reference sequence). The CDR3 length is 14 residues. CDR3 in DNA: TGCGCCAGCAACCGGACTAGCGAGTCCTACGAGCAGTACTTC. Encoded protein: CASNRTSESYEQYF.

J is TRBJ2-7 and V is TRBV12-5, with 7 bases that match TRBD2. V gave up 5 bases and J gave up 2 bases; unmatched junction bases: 9. The CDR3 consists of 15 residues. Germline V CDR1 and CDR2: LGHNT, FRNRAP. CDR3 DNA: TGTGCTAGTGGTCCGATGGCTAGCGGAACCTACGAGCAGTACTTC. Protein sequence: CASGPMASGTYEQYF.

This sequence joins TRBV10-3 and TRBJ1-1; D remains unclear. This CDR3 comprises 16 residues. Germline-derived CDR1 and CDR2 are ENHRY and SYGVKD. V shed 5 bases and J shed 0 bases, with 16 bases lying between them. CDR3 in amino acids: CAISLAKPIMNTEAFF. DNA of the CDR3: TGTGCCATCAGTCTCGCTAAACCCATTATGAACACTGAAGCTTTCTTT.

This chain connects TRBV27 to TRBJ2-3; tentatively, D is TRBD2 (6 bases). With 11 bases removed from V and 9 bases from J, the gap between germline ends came to 15 bases. The CDR3 is made up of 11 amino acids. The V gene's germline CDR1 is MNHEY and CDR2 SMNVEV (reference sequence). The CDR3 bases are TGTGCCTCCAGCCCGGGGGAGACGCAGTATTTT. Protein sequence: CASSPGETQYF.

The V and J genes are TRBV6-1 and TRBJ2-5; 10 nucleotides align to TRBD1. There are 12 residues in the CDR3. Germline lookup yields CDR1 MNHNS and CDR2 SASEGT. The junction had 6 bases not matched to a gene; V was cut back by 5 bases and J by 12 bases. CDR3: CASSRDRGLEYF. The DNA of the CDR3 is TGTGCCAGCAGTCGGGACAGGGGATTGGAGTACTTC.

The rearrangement joins TRBV5-1 to TRBJ1-1; D gene uncertain. CDR1 is SGHRS, CDR2 YFSETQ, per germline. The ends were cut back, 2 bases at V and 5 bases at J, with 7 bases in the middle. The CDR3 runs 12 residues. The CDR3 loop reads CASSLDQTEAFF. The CDR3 DNA is TGCGCCAGCAGCTTAGATCAGACTGAAGCTTTCTTT.

The chain's CDR3 is CAISSQGTYEQYF. In DNA form, the CDR3 reads TGTGCCATCAGTTCACAGGGAACCTACGAGCAGTACTTC. The V gene is TRBV10-3, the J gene TRBJ2-7, with D possibly being TRBD1 (6 bases). The CDR3 is 13 residues long. Germline values: CDR1 ENHRY, CDR2 SYGVKD. Trimming took off 5 bases at V and 2 bases at J, with 10 bases between the two ends.

The rearrangement joins TRBV15 to TRBJ1-2; possible D gene TRBD1, 5 bases. V dropped 0 bases and J dropped 3 bases, with 14 bases sitting between them. CDR1 and CDR2 (germline): LNHNV, YYDKDF (reference sequence). CDR3 length equals 16 residues. CDR3 in DNA: TGTGCCACCAGCAGAGACCTGACAGAATCTTACTATGGCTACACCTTC. Protein product: CATSRDLTESYYGYTF.

The chain is built from TRBV11-2 and TRBJ1-1; the D is unclear. The CDR3 is made up of 14 amino acids. Trimming left V 1 base short and J 1 base short, with 7 bases between. Germline-derived CDR1 and CDR2 are SGHAT and FQNNGV. The CDR3 region is CASSLGSGNTEAFF. The CDR3 region has the DNA TGTGCCAGCAGCTTAGGGTCCGGGAACACTGAAGCTTTCTTT. The whole variable domain, remainder taken from reference TRBV11-2 and TRBJ1-1, is EAGVAQSPRYKIIEKRQSVAFWCNPISGHATLYWYQQILGQGPKLLIQFQNNGVVDDSQLPKDRFSAERLKGVDSTLKIQPAKLEDSAVYLCASSLGSGNTEAFFGQGTRLTVV.

The chain recombines TRBV7-8 with TRBJ1-1; TRBD1 matches at 8 bases. The CDR3 length is 14 residues. J gave up 5 bases and V 8 bases, and 10 bases lay outside the gene matches. Germline V lookup: CDR1 SGHVS, CDR2 FQNEAQ. The CDR3 DNA reads TGTGCCAGCGGGCTCAGGGGGCACGTTACTGAAGCTTTCTTT. Amino acids: CASGLRGHVTEAFF.

V gene TRBV5-8 combines with J gene TRBJ1-4; no firm D call. Trimming removed 4 bases at V and 6 bases at J, with 13 bases between. Germline loops: CDR1 SGHTS, CDR2 YDEGEE. This CDR3 contains 14 residues. In DNA form, the CDR3 reads TGTGCCAGCAGCCCTCTTGGAGGTGATGAAAAACTGTTTTTT. Protein: CASSPLGGDEKLFF.

J is TRBJ2-1 and V is TRBV5-1, with 8 bases aligning to TRBD1. This CDR3 comprises 16 residues. CDR1 and CDR2 (germline): SGHRS, YFSETQ. V lost 2 bases to trimming and J lost 5 bases; unmatched junction nucleotides: 9. The CDR3 sequence: CASSFALTGVNNEQFF. In DNA form, the CDR3 reads TGCGCCAGCAGCTTTGCTCTGACAGGGGTAAACAATGAGCAGTTCTTC. Full variable domain (remainder filled in from reference TRBV5-1 and TRBJ2-1): KAGVTQTPRYLIKTRGQQVTLSCSPISGHRSVSWYQQTPGQGLQFLFEYFSETQRNKGNFPGRFSGRQFSNSRSEMNVSTLELGDSALYLCASSFALTGVNNEQFFGPGTRLTVL.

V usage is TRBV5-6 and J usage is TRBJ2-2, with TRBD2 identical over 9 bases. The CDR3 runs to 17 residues. Germline values: CDR1 SGHDT, CDR2 YYEEEE. V lost 5 bases to trimming and J lost 5 bases; unmatched junction nucleotides: 13. In nucleotides, the CDR3 is TGTGCCAGCAGGGGGACTATAGCGGGGGCCCGAACCGGGGAGCTGTTTTTT. Protein: CASRGTIAGARTGELFF.

The chain joins TRBV27 to TRBJ2-7; D unresolved. CDR3 length equals 13 residues. Between the trimmed V and J ends, which lost 1 base and 5 bases, there was a span of 9 bases. CDR1 and CDR2 from the germline V gene are MNHEY and SMNVEV (reference sequence). As DNA, the CDR3 is TGTGCCAGCAGTTTATTGTGGGCTAACGAGCAGTACTTC. Protein product: CASSLLWANEQYF.

This chain joins TRBV9 and TRBJ2-1; 9 bases align to TRBD2. V shed 0 bases, J shed 9 bases, and the junction held 4 bases outside the gene matches. This CDR3 spans 14 amino acids. Germline values: CDR1 SGDLS, CDR2 YYNGEE. The CDR3 DNA is TGTGCCAGCAGCGTAGATGTGACTAGCGGTGAGCAGTTCTTC. It yields the protein CASSVDVTSGEQFF. Drawing the rest from reference TRBV9 and TRBJ2-1, the complete variable domain is DSGVTQTPKHLITATGQRVTLRCSPRSGDLSVYWYQQSLDQGLQFLIQYYNGEERAKGNILERFSAQQFPDLHSELNLSSLELGDSALYFCASSVDVTSGEQFFGPGTRLTVL.

CDR3 coding DNA: TGTGCCAGCAGCCCCGGGAGAACTGAAGCTTTCTTT. It specifies CASSPGRTEAFF. The chain employs TRBV7-9 and TRBJ1-1; D is unresolved. CDR3 length equals 12 residues. Trimming cost V 5 bases and J 5 bases, with 9 bases left between them. The germline CDR1 and CDR2 sequences are SEHNR and FQNEAQ (reference sequence).

The V gene is TRBV18, the J gene TRBJ2-5; 7 bases are shared with TRBD1. Germline V lookup: CDR1 KGHSH, CDR2 LQKENI. The CDR3 loop spans 14 amino acids. Trimming took 6 bases from V and 1 from J; bases not matched to a gene: 5. CDR3 nucleotides: TGTGCCAGCTCGCCTAACAGGGGCCAAGAGACCCAGTACTTC. This codes for CASSPNRGQETQYF.

Notes on this clone: Germline is not matched at one junction end, which may reflect a read error. The CDR3: CASSQAAQGATEAFF. The CDR3 DNA reads as TGTGCCAGCAGTCAAGCTGCCCAGGGGGCAACTGAAGCTTTCTTT. The chain couples TRBV2 to TRBJ1-1; the match to TRBD1 covers 8 bases. Germline-derived CDR1 and CDR2 are SNHLY and FYNNEI. The CDR3 is 15 residues long.